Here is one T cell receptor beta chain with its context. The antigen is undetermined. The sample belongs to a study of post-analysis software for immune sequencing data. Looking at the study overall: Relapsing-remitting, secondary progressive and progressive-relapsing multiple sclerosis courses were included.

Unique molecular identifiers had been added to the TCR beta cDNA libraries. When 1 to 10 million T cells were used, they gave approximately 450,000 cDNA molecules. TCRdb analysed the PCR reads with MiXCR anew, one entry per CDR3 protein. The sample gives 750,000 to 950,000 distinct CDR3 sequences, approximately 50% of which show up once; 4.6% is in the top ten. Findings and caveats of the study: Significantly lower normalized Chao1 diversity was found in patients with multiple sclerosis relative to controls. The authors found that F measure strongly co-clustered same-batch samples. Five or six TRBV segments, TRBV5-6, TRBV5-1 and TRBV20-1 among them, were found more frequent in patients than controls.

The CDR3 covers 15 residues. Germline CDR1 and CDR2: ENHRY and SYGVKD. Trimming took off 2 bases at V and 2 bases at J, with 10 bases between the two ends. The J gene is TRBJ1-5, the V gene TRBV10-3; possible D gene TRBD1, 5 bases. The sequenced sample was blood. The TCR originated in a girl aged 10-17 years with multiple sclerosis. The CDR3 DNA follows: TGTGCCATCAGTGAGGGGAGGGGTGGCAATCAGCCCCAGCATTTT. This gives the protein CAISEGRGGNQPQHF.